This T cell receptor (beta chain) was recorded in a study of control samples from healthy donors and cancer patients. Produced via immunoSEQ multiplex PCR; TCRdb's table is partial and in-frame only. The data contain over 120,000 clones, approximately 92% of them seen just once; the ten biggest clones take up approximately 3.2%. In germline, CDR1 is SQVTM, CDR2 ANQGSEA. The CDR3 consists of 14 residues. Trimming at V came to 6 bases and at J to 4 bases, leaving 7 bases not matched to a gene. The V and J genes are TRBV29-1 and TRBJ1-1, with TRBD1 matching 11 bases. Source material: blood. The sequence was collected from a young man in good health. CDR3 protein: CSVRTGGASTEAFF. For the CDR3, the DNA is TGCAGCGTAAGGACAGGGGGCGCGTCCACTGAAGCTTTCTTT.